These 26 T cell receptor beta chains share one sample of origin, sequenced in a study of radiation and T cells in renal cell carcinoma. The protocol was immunoSEQ multiplex PCR, while the TCRdb copy is restricted to in-frame clones and leaves out a portion. In the table there are more than 140,000 clones, less than 90% of which are singletons. Documented time point: baseline pretreatment blood. Treatment defined: 15 Gy SBRT to primary tumor, nephrectomy 4 weeks later. Material: blood, obtained from a patient whose treatment included radiotherapy and nephrectomy. These receptors all stem from a woman in her forties or fifties with renal cell carcinoma.

The chain combines TRBV2 with TRBJ2-7; the D gene is possibly TRBD1 (6 bases). V was clipped by 4 bases and J by 3 bases, with 13 bases between them. The CDR3 has 14 amino acids. CDR1 and CDR2 from the germline V gene are SNHLY and FYNNEI. This chain's CDR3 is CASSVFQGFYEQYF. The CDR3 nucleotides read TGTGCCAGCAGTGTCTTTCAGGGGTTCTACGAGCAGTACTTC.

As DNA, the CDR3 is TGTGCCAGCAGCTGGAGTAGCGGGAGGGCCGGAGAGCAGTACTTC. This translates into CASSWSSGRAGEQYF. The chain has TRBV7-2 and TRBJ2-7; 11 nucleotides match TRBD2. Germline V gene lookup returns CDR1 SGHTA and CDR2 FQGNSA. With 4 bases clipped from V and 7 bases from J, the junction kept 9 bases outside the gene matches. The CDR3 length is 15 residues.

The CDR3 here is CASSLDPLAGVYNEQFF. The CDR3 DNA is TGTGCCAGCAGCTTAGATCCACTAGCGGGGGTTTACAATGAGCAGTTCTTC. The chain joins TRBV13 to TRBJ2-1, with 11 bases lining up with TRBD2. The CDR3 spans 17 residues. Trimming cost V 1 base and J 4 bases; bases outside gene matches: 6. CDR1 is PRHDT and CDR2 is FYEKMQ in the germline V gene (reference sequence).

This chain joins TRBV6-5 and TRBJ2-1; D is possibly TRBD1 (6 bases). Germline V gives CDR1 MNHEY, CDR2 SVGAGI. Trimming removed 4 bases from V and 7 bases from J, with 11 bases in between. There are 13 residues in the CDR3. The CDR3 nucleotides read TGTGCCAGCAGTTTAACCACAGGGAATGAGCAGTTCTTC. It encodes CASSLTTGNEQFF.

The V and J genes are TRBV29-1 and TRBJ2-1; no clear D. Per germline, CDR1 SQVTM and CDR2 ANQGSEA. V shed 3 bases and J shed 4 bases, with 4 bases lying between them. This CDR3 contains 11 residues. The CDR3 DNA follows: TGCAGCGTTGAGTCTTACAATGAGCAGTTCTTC. Residues: CSVESYNEQFF.

The chain links TRBV10-3 to TRBJ1-2; 7 positions match TRBD1. The length of the CDR3 is 15 residues. V shed 1 base, J shed 3 bases, and the junction held 5 bases outside the gene matches. Germline CDR1 is ENHRY and CDR2 is SYGVKD. CDR3 sequence (DNA): TGTGCCATCAGTGAGTTCCTAGACAGGGACTATGGCTACACCTTC. It encodes CAISEFLDRDYGYTF.

This clone occurred once. The chain combines TRBV2 with TRBJ2-5; D call uncertain. The CDR3 loop spans 14 amino acids. Germline-derived CDR1 and CDR2 are SNHLY and FYNNEI. V was clipped by 6 bases and J by 4 bases, with 15 bases between them. The CDR3: CASSGELGAETQYF. The CDR3 DNA is TGTGCCAGCAGCGGCGAGTTGGGTGCAGAGACCCAGTACTTC.

This clone occurred once. The V call is TRBV30, the J call TRBJ2-7, with 7 positions matching TRBD2. J was trimmed by 2 bases and V by 2 bases; bases with no gene match: 3. CDR3 length: 13 residues. Per the germline V gene, CDR1 is GTSNPN and CDR2 is SVGIG (reference sequence). This chain's CDR3 is CAWSRGLPYEQYF. As DNA, the CDR3 is TGTGCCTGGAGTCGGGGACTACCCTACGAGCAGTACTTC.

By share, this clone counts as medium-sized. The rearrangement joins TRBV9 to TRBJ2-1; no clear D. Germline V CDR1 and CDR2: SGDLS, YYNGEE. The V gene lost 0 bases and the J gene lost 8 bases, with 12 bases spanning the gap. The CDR3 is 14 amino acids. The CDR3 sequence is CASSVAGPADEQFF. As DNA, the CDR3 is TGTGCCAGCAGCGTAGCCGGTCCCGCCGATGAGCAGTTCTTC.

In DNA, the CDR3 is TGTGCCAGCAGCTCCCGACAGGGGGCTCTATACGAGCAGTACTTC. This codes for CASSSRQGALYEQYF. The gene calls are TRBV7-8 and TRBJ2-7; 10 bases line up with TRBD1. CDR3 length: 15 residues. Germline-derived CDR1 and CDR2 are SGHVS and FQNEAQ. V gave up 4 bases and J gave up 4 bases; unmatched junction bases: 7.

The chain couples TRBV11-2 to TRBJ1-3; tentatively, D is TRBD1 (5 bases). The length of the CDR3 is 16 residues. Per the germline V gene, CDR1 is SGHAT and CDR2 is FQNNGV. The V end was cut by 2 bases, the J end by 0 bases, with 11 bases between. The CDR3, as DNA: TGTGCCAGCAGCTTAAGGGGCACCAACTCTGGAAACACCATATATTTT. Residues: CASSLRGTNSGNTIYF.

The rearrangement uses TRBV15 and TRBJ1-5; the D is unclear. This CDR3 is 15 amino acids long. CDR1 and CDR2 from the germline V gene are LNHNV and YYDKDF (reference sequence). Trimming removed 3 bases from V and 4 bases from J, with 13 bases in between. CDR3 in DNA: TGTGCCACCAGCAGGGGGTATTATGGGAATCAGCCCCAGCATTTT. Amino acid sequence: CATSRGYYGNQPQHF.

The chain links TRBV9 to TRBJ2-3, with 7 bases aligning to TRBD2. CDR1 and CDR2 from the germline V gene are SGDLS and YYNGEE. The CDR3 totals 13 residues. V was pared by 0 bases and J by 8 bases, with 3 bases of the junction left unmatched. CDR3 residues: CASSVVTGGTQYF. CDR3 nucleotide sequence: TGTGCCAGCAGCGTAGTTACGGGGGGTACGCAGTATTTT.

V usage is TRBV19 and J usage is TRBJ2-2; 12 bases agree with TRBD2. The CDR3 totals 16 residues. Trimming cost V 11 bases and J 4 bases; bases outside gene matches: 11. Germline assignment: CDR1 LNHDA and CDR2 SQIVND (reference sequence). The CDR3 DNA is TGTGCCTTATCGACTAGCGGGAGAGGGATCACCGGGGAGCTGTTTTTT. This translates into CALSTSGRGITGELFF.

This chain connects TRBV19 to TRBJ1-3; D unclear. CDR1 is LNHDA and CDR2 is SQIVND in the germline V gene (reference sequence). The CDR3 runs 13 residues. Trimming cost V 11 bases and J 0 bases, with 11 bases left between them. CDR3 residues: CAAGRSSGNTIYF. DNA for the CDR3: TGTGCCGCTGGACGGTCCTCTGGAAACACCATATATTTT.

CDR3 protein: CASSLHGLAGDEQYF. CDR3 sequence (DNA): TGTGCCAGCAGCTTACATGGACTAGCGGGGGACGAGCAGTACTTC. The chain has TRBV5-4 and TRBJ2-7, with 13 nucleotides matching TRBD2. This CDR3 region has 15 residues. Germline CDR1 and CDR2: SGHNT and YYREEE (reference sequence). V was pared by 2 bases and J by 5 bases, with 4 bases of the junction left unmatched.

This clone was observed a few times. V is TRBV4-3 and J is TRBJ1-2, with 7 positions matching TRBD1. The length of the CDR3 is 15 residues. Losses at the gene ends were 0 bases for V and 7 bases for J; bases not matched to a gene: 8. CDR1 is LGHNA and CDR2 is YSLEER in the germline V gene. The CDR3 loop is CASSQDWDSRSGYTF. CDR3 DNA sequence: TGCGCCAGCAGCCAAGACTGGGACAGTCGATCTGGCTACACCTTC.

This chain connects TRBV7-9 to TRBJ2-4; D gene uncertain. Germline values: CDR1 SEHNR, CDR2 FQNEAQ (reference sequence). This CDR3 is built from 14 residues. V lost 1 base and J 3 bases, leaving 7 bases between the germline ends. The CDR3 loop is CASSLGESKNIQYF. In DNA form, the CDR3 reads TGTGCCAGCAGCTTAGGAGAAAGCAAAAACATTCAGTACTTC.

The rearrangement uses TRBV14 and TRBJ2-3; D gene uncertain. This CDR3 has 13 amino acids. Trimming removed 8 bases at V and 6 bases at J, with 15 bases between. Per the germline V gene, CDR1 is SGHDN and CDR2 is FVKESK. The chain's CDR3 is CASVNNLGDTQYF. The DNA of the CDR3 is TGTGCCAGCGTAAACAACCTGGGGGATACGCAGTATTTT.

The V and J genes are TRBV11-2 and TRBJ1-2, with a possible D match to TRBD1 (5 bases). The CDR3 runs to 14 residues. CDR1 is SGHAT and CDR2 is FQNNGV in the germline V gene. V was pared by 1 base and J by 6 bases, with 12 bases between. Here the CDR3 reads CASSLGWGGDGYTF. The CDR3 nucleotides are TGTGCCAGCAGCTTAGGATGGGGAGGGGATGGCTACACCTTC.

The genes are TRBV14 and TRBJ1-2; D gene unclear. V lost 3 bases and J 3 bases, leaving 5 bases between the germline ends. This CDR3 is built from 12 residues. Germline V lookup: CDR1 SGHDN, CDR2 FVKESK. CDR3 DNA sequence: TGTGCCAGCAGCCAGTCGGACTATGGCTACACCTTC. As protein: CASSQSDYGYTF.

This chain connects TRBV5-8 to TRBJ2-6, with D perhaps matching TRBD1 (6 bases). The CDR3 extends over 17 amino acids. The V and J ends lost 1 base and 3 bases respectively, with 14 bases between them. Germline V gene lookup returns CDR1 SGHTS and CDR2 YDEGEE. CDR3 sequence (DNA): TGTGCCAGCAGCTTGACAGGGTTTTCGGGTGGGGCCAACGTCCTGACTTTC. Amino acid sequence: CASSLTGFSGGANVLTF.

The CDR3 coding sequence is TGTGCCAGCAGTGAAGGAGTCCAGCGCTCTGGAAACACCATATATTTT. As protein: CASSEGVQRSGNTIYF. The V call is TRBV2, the J call TRBJ1-3; D is unresolved. Per germline, CDR1 SNHLY and CDR2 FYNNEI. Trimming cost V 1 base and J 0 bases, with 10 bases left between them. The CDR3 spans 16 residues. Full variable domain (remainder filled in from reference TRBV2 and TRBJ1-3): EPEVTQTPSHQVTQMGQEVILRCVPISNHLYFYWYRQILGQKVEFLVSFYNNEISEKSEIFDDQFSVERPDGSNFTLKIRSTKLEDSAMYFCASSEGVQRSGNTIYFGEGSWLTVV.

CDR3 sequence reads: CASSGYLAGASYEQYF. The DNA for the CDR3 is TGTGCCAGCAGTGGATATTTAGCGGGAGCCTCCTACGAGCAGTACTTC. This chain links TRBV6-1 with TRBJ2-7, with 9 bases that match TRBD2. The CDR3 has 16 residues. The V segment lost 4 bases and the J segment 0 bases; nucleotides outside the gene matches: 7. Per the germline V gene, CDR1 is MNHNS and CDR2 is SASEGT.

This chain links TRBV5-6 with TRBJ2-3; D not certain. The CDR3 length is 13 residues. The V gene's germline CDR1 is SGHDT and CDR2 YYEEEE. V shed 7 bases and J shed 6 bases, with 15 bases lying between them. CDR3 residues: CASRLTYQDTQYF. Here the CDR3 DNA reads TGTGCCAGCCGACTCACCTATCAGGATACGCAGTATTTT.

V is TRBV18 and J is TRBJ2-5; possible D gene TRBD2, 6 bases. The ends were cut back, 2 bases at V and 1 base at J, with 11 bases in the middle. Per the germline V gene, CDR1 is KGHSH and CDR2 is LQKENI. The CDR3 has 15 residues. CDR3 sequence: CASSPYQGGQETQYF. The CDR3 bases are TGTGCCAGCTCACCATACCAGGGAGGCCAAGAGACCCAGTACTTC.